Listed here are 30 T cell receptor beta chains from one sample, sequenced in a study of blood T cell repertoires in COVID-19. The data were produced by immunoSEQ multiplex PCR, yet TCRdb's version contains in-frame clones alone and is incomplete. The data show about 75,000 clones, around 89% seen once. The specimen sequenced was peripheral blood. The origin of the receptors is a human donor in a cohort sampled during active COVID-19.

This chain uses TRBV4-1 with TRBJ1-2, with 11 bases identical to TRBD1. V lost 2 bases to trimming and J lost 4 bases; unmatched junction nucleotides: 9. Germline V gene data show CDR1 as MGHRA and CDR2 as YSYEKL. The CDR3 is 17 amino acids. In DNA form, the CDR3 reads TGCGCCAGCAGCCAAACGGGACAGGGGGAGAGGGGCTATGGCTACACCTTC. This translates into CASSQTGQGERGYGYTF.

This chain connects TRBV28 to TRBJ1-4; D gene uncertain. The CDR3 consists of 15 residues. V dropped 2 bases and J dropped 6 bases, with 13 bases sitting between them. Per the germline V gene, CDR1 is MDHEN and CDR2 is SYDVKM. The CDR3 bases are TGTGCCAGCAGTTTAGTAGGCAGACAATATGAAAAACTGTTTTTT. Protein sequence: CASSLVGRQYEKLFF.

The rearrangement links TRBV6-1 to TRBJ2-3; TRBD1 matches at 8 bases. Germline CDR1 reads MNHNS; CDR2 reads SASEGT. The CDR3 runs to 16 residues. The trim removed 1 base at V and 4 bases at J, leaving 7 bases unmatched. DNA for the CDR3: TGTGCCAGCAGTGAAGTATCAGGGGGCGCCGCAGATACGCAGTATTTT. It codes for CASSEVSGGAADTQYF.

The chain couples TRBV18 to TRBJ2-1, with TRBD1 identical over 9 bases. Germline V gene sequence: CDR1 KGHSH, CDR2 LQKENI. The CDR3 is 17 amino acids. V gave up 4 bases and J gave up 6 bases; unmatched junction bases: 13. The DNA for the CDR3 is TGTGCCAGCTCACTTATGTCGGGACAGGGATCGGGCAATGAGCAGTTCTTC. This codes for CASSLMSGQGSGNEQFF.

The rearrangement uses TRBV7-9 and TRBJ2-7, with D tentatively TRBD2 (5 bases). The CDR3 is 13 amino acids. Germline V gene lookup returns CDR1 SEHNR and CDR2 FQNEAQ (reference sequence). V lost 5 bases and J lost 2, with 10 bases in between. The CDR3 is CASSPARAYEQYF. In DNA, the CDR3 is TGTGCCAGCAGCCCGGCGCGGGCCTACGAGCAGTACTTC. Together with reference TRBV7-9 and TRBJ2-7, the CDR3 gives the full variable domain: DTGVSQNPRHKITKRGQNVTFRCDPISEHNRLYWYRQTLGQGPEFLTYFQNEAQLEKSRLLSDRFSAERPKGSFSTLEIQRTEQGDSAMYLCASSPARAYEQYFGPGTRLTVT.

The V call is TRBV19, the J call TRBJ2-1; TRBD2 matches at 13 bases. This CDR3 is built from 15 residues. The germline gives CDR1 LNHDA, CDR2 SQIVND (reference sequence). J was trimmed by 15 bases and V by 5 bases; bases with no gene match: 13. The CDR3 sequence is CASSPGTSGTSKAFF. The CDR3 coding sequence is TGTGCCAGTAGTCCGGGGACTAGCGGGACGTCAAAGGCGTTCTTC. The full variable domain, with the rest looked up from reference TRBV19 and TRBJ2-1, is DGGITQSPKYLFRKEGQNVTLSCEQNLNHDAMYWYRQDPGQGLRLIYYSQIVNDFQKGDIAEGYSVSREKKESFPLTVTSAQKNPTAFYLCASSPGTSGTSKAFFGPGTRLTVL.

CDR3 amino acids: CASSPRLAGIQETQYF. The CDR3 DNA is TGTGCCAGCAGCCCTCGACTAGCGGGCATACAAGAGACCCAGTACTTC. This chain uses TRBV3-1 (or the pseudogene TRBV3-2) with TRBJ2-5, with 10 positions matching TRBD2. The junction had 7 bases not matched to a gene; V was cut back by 4 bases and J by 2 bases. This CDR3 is built from 16 residues. Germline V gene lookup returns CDR1 LGHDT and CDR2 YNNKEL (reference sequence).

Details on this clone: Other nucleotide sequences in the sample specify the same CDR3. This chain uses TRBV28 with TRBJ2-7; 7 bases are shared with TRBD1. The junction had 6 bases not matched to a gene; V was cut back by 9 bases and J by 4 bases. This CDR3 contains 12 residues. Per the germline V gene, CDR1 is MDHEN and CDR2 is SYDVKM. The CDR3 nucleotides are TGTGCCAGTAGACAGGGCGGTTACGAGCAGTACTTC. It encodes CASRQGGYEQYF.

The CDR3 nucleotides read TGTGCCACCAGCAGGGAACAGCCGGTCCACCAAGAGACCCAGTACTTC. This translates into CATSREQPVHQETQYF. The gene calls are TRBV15 and TRBJ2-5; D call uncertain. The germline V gene has CDR1 LNHNV and CDR2 YYDKDF (reference sequence). With 3 bases removed from V and 0 bases from J, the gap between germline ends came to 14 bases. The CDR3 spans 16 residues.

V usage is TRBV3-1 (or the pseudogene TRBV3-2) and J usage is TRBJ2-2; D may be TRBD2 (6 bases). The CDR3 extends over 14 amino acids. Germline CDR1 LGHDT, CDR2 YNNKEL (reference sequence). The V and J ends lost 10 bases and 9 bases respectively, with 21 bases between them. The CDR3 reads CATTGSGRSRELFF. Here the CDR3 DNA reads TGTGCCACCACGGGGAGCGGGCGCAGCAGGGAGCTGTTTTTT.

The chain couples TRBV9 to TRBJ2-7; TRBD2 agrees at 10 bases. With 4 bases clipped from V and 0 bases from J, the junction kept 4 bases outside the gene matches. CDR3 size: 15 residues. Germline V gives CDR1 SGDLS, CDR2 YYNGEE. The chain's CDR3 is CASSRGLADSYEQYF. The CDR3 DNA sequence: TGTGCCAGCAGCCGAGGACTAGCGGACTCCTACGAGCAGTACTTC.

DNA of the CDR3: TGTGCCAGCAGCTTAGGCCTAGGGACAGCATCTAGCACAGATACGCAGTATTTT. Protein: CASSLGLGTASSTDTQYF. J is TRBJ2-3 and V is TRBV13, with 7 bases fitting TRBD1. CDR1 and CDR2 (germline): PRHDT, FYEKMQ (reference sequence). V shed 0 bases, J shed 0 bases, and the junction held 9 bases outside the gene matches. The CDR3 has 18 residues.

This clone has more than one count but fewer than ten. The chain links TRBV5-1 to TRBJ1-1; D is undetermined. V was clipped by 3 bases and J by 5 bases, with 8 bases between them. The CDR3 is 12 amino acids. CDR1 and CDR2 from the germline V gene are SGHRS and YFSETQ. CDR3 protein: CASSYAGTEAFF. For the CDR3, the DNA is TGCGCCAGCAGCTATGCGGGGACTGAAGCTTTCTTT.

This CDR3 reads CASALGAEEMQYF. CDR3 nucleotide sequence: TGTGCCAGCGCCTTAGGGGCTGAGGAGATGCAGTATTTT. The rearrangement joins TRBV2 to TRBJ2-3; a possible D gene is TRBD1 (5 bases). This CDR3 region has 13 residues. Trimming left V 8 bases short and J 11 bases short, with 20 bases between. In germline, CDR1 is SNHLY, CDR2 FYNNEI.

This chain uses TRBV6-6 with TRBJ1-6, with D unresolved. Trimming took 4 bases from V and 9 from J, leaving 16 bases between them. Germline CDR1 reads MNHNY; CDR2 reads SVGAGI (reference sequence). CDR3 length: 15 residues. The CDR3 coding sequence is TGTGCCAGCAGTTTACAGCCGGGGATAGGTTCACCCCTCCACTTT. This encodes CASSLQPGIGSPLHF.

J is TRBJ1-4 and V is TRBV9; 7 bases are a match to TRBD1. Per the germline V gene, CDR1 is SGDLS and CDR2 is YYNGEE. V shed 0 bases and J 5 bases; nucleotides not matched to a gene: 4. The CDR3 runs 15 residues. CDR3 coding DNA: TGTGCCAGCAGCGTAGGGCCAGGGGGAAATGAAAAACTGTTTTTT. Translation: CASSVGPGGNEKLFF.

J is TRBJ2-1 and V is TRBV27; 8 nucleotides agree with TRBD2. V gave up 2 bases and J gave up 6 bases; unmatched junction bases: 9. Per germline, CDR1 MNHEY and CDR2 SMNVEV (reference sequence). The CDR3 is 16 residues long. Written as DNA, the CDR3 is TGTGCCAGCAGTTTACAGTCCGGGACTAGGGTCAATGAGCAGTTCTTC. Translation gives CASSLQSGTRVNEQFF.

J is TRBJ2-3 and V is TRBV19; 7 nucleotides line up with TRBD1. Germline V gives CDR1 LNHDA, CDR2 SQIVND (reference sequence). The CDR3 is 14 amino acids. The junction had 1 base not matched to a gene; V was cut back by 4 bases and J by 0 bases. In DNA form, the CDR3 reads TGTGCCAGTAGTACGGACAGGAGCACAGATACGCAGTATTTT. Translated: CASSTDRSTDTQYF.

V gene TRBV6-2 or TRBV6-3 combines with J gene TRBJ2-7; 13 bases fit TRBD2. V shed 5 bases and J 4 bases; nucleotides not matched to a gene: 8. Germline values: CDR1 MNHEY, CDR2 SVGEGT. This CDR3 is 16 amino acids long. The CDR3 DNA reads TGTGCCAGCAGTGACTGGGGGACTAGCGGGAAATACGAGCAGTACTTC. It translates to CASSDWGTSGKYEQYF.

This chain links TRBV19 with TRBJ1-4; the match to TRBD1 covers 7 bases. The length of the CDR3 is 13 residues. V gave up 10 bases and J gave up 6 bases; unmatched junction bases: 8. Germline V gene sequence: CDR1 LNHDA, CDR2 SQIVND (reference sequence). In DNA, the CDR3 is TGTGCCACGACAGGGCCGGGGTATGAAAAACTGTTTTTT. It translates to CATTGPGYEKLFF.

This rearrangement joins TRBV9 to TRBJ2-2; TRBD1 might be the D (5 bases). Deletions cut 2 bases from V and 3 bases from J, with 11 bases between. The CDR3 covers 15 residues. Germline CDR1 is SGDLS and CDR2 is YYNGEE. The CDR3 DNA is TGTGCCAGCAGCGTTAGTGGGGCAGACACCGGGGAGCTGTTTTTT. It encodes CASSVSGADTGELFF.

As for this clone: This specimen includes other DNA sequences encoding the same CDR3. The V and J genes are TRBV27 and TRBJ1-1; D unresolved. CDR3 length: 14 amino acids. The V end was cut by 2 bases, the J end by 2 bases, with 9 bases between. CDR1 MNHEY and CDR2 SMNVEV come from the germline V gene (reference sequence). CDR3 amino acids: CASSLGQTNTEAFF. In DNA form, the CDR3 reads TGTGCCAGCAGTTTAGGGCAGACAAACACTGAAGCTTTCTTT.

This clone was seen a few times. The chain employs TRBV10-3 and TRBJ2-1; TRBD2 aligns across 14 bases. Germline V CDR1 and CDR2: ENHRY, SYGVKD. V trimming: 6 bases; J trimming: 7 bases; junction bases outside the gene matches: 5. CDR3 length: 15 residues. CDR3 in DNA: TGTGCCATCAGGGAAAGACTAGCGGGAGGGAATGAGCAGTTCTTC. Translated, it gives CAIRERLAGGNEQFF.

V gene TRBV28 combines with J gene TRBJ2-1; D may be TRBD1 (5 bases). Germline lookup yields CDR1 MDHEN and CDR2 SYDVKM. This CDR3 is built from 14 residues. The V and J ends lost 6 bases and 10 bases respectively, with 19 bases between them. The CDR3 reads CASRYNKGFGEQFF. The CDR3 DNA reads TGTGCCAGCAGGTACAACAAGGGGTTCGGGGAGCAGTTCTTC.

J is TRBJ2-2 and V is TRBV5-4, with 8 bases aligning to TRBD2. Germline trimming cut 4 bases from V and 3 bases from J; bases unmatched to any gene: 5. The V gene's germline CDR1 is SGHNT and CDR2 YYREEE (reference sequence). The CDR3 extends over 15 amino acids. The CDR3 nucleotides read TGTGCCAGCAGCCCGGGACTAGATCACACCGGGGAGCTGTTTTTT. Protein: CASSPGLDHTGELFF.

This chain joins TRBV6-5 and TRBJ1-2; 7 nucleotides agree with TRBD1. With 0 bases clipped from V and 7 bases from J, the junction kept 2 bases outside the gene matches. The germline V gene has CDR1 MNHEY and CDR2 SVGAGI. The CDR3 is made up of 13 amino acids. This CDR3 reads CASSYSSGGGYTF. As DNA, the CDR3 is TGTGCCAGCAGTTACTCGTCAGGGGGTGGCTACACCTTC.

The chain links TRBV27 to TRBJ1-1, with 11 bases aligning to TRBD1. The CDR3 is 15 amino acids. V gave up 3 bases and J gave up 1 base; unmatched junction bases: 1. Germline-derived CDR1 and CDR2 are MNHEY and SMNVEV (reference sequence). The CDR3 bases are TGTGCCAGCAGTTTCGGGACAGGGGGGAACACTGAAGCTTTCTTT. Residues: CASSFGTGGNTEAFF.

V is TRBV7-6 and J is TRBJ2-1, with 11 bases matching TRBD2. The J segment lost 4 bases and the V segment lost 1 base, leaving 3 bases of the junction unmatched. Germline CDR1 reads SGHVS; CDR2 reads FNYEAQ. The CDR3 is 16 residues long. The CDR3 loop reads CASSLETSGGYNEQFF. In DNA, the CDR3 is TGTGCCAGCAGCTTAGAAACTAGCGGGGGTTACAATGAGCAGTTCTTC.

This CDR3 reads CASTHGGSEDTQYF. The CDR3 DNA reads as TGTGCCAGCACCCACGGGGGTTCGGAGGATACGCAGTATTTT. V gene TRBV6-5 combines with J gene TRBJ2-3, with D perhaps TRBD2 (6 bases). Germline CDR1 and CDR2: MNHEY and SVGAGI. The CDR3 totals 14 residues. V lost 7 bases and J 6 bases, leaving 17 bases between the germline ends.

The V and J genes are TRBV6-1 and TRBJ1-5; D remains ambiguous. There are 12 residues in the CDR3. Germline V gene data show CDR1 as MNHNS and CDR2 as SASEGT. V was shortened by 1 base and J by 5 bases, with 3 bases between the two germline ends. For the CDR3, the DNA is TGTGCCAGCAGTGAAGTCTATCAGCCCCAGCATTTT. Protein sequence: CASSEVYQPQHF.